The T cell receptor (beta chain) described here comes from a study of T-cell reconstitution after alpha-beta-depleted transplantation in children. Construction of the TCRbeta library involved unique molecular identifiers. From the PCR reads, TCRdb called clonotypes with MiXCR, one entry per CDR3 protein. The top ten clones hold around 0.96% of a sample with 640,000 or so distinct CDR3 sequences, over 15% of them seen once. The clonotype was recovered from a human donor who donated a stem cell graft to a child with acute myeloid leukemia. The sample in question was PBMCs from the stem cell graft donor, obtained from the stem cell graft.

CDR3 DNA: TGTGCCAGTCAGTCGGAGTCTGGGGCCAACGTCCTGACTTTC. It translates to CASQSESGANVLTF. The chain carries TRBV9 and TRBJ2-6; no definite D call. CDR1 and CDR2 from the germline V gene are SGDLS and YYNGEE. The V gene lost 8 bases and the J gene lost 1 base, with 10 bases spanning the gap. CDR3 length: 14 residues.